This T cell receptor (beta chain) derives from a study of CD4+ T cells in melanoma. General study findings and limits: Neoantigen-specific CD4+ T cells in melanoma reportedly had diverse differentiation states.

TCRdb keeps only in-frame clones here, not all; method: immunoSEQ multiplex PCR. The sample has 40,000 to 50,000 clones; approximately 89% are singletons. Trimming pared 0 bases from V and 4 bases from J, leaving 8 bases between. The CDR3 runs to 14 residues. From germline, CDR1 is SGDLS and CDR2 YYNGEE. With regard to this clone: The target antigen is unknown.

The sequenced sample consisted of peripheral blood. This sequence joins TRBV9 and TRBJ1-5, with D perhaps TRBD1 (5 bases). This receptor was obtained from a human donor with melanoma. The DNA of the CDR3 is TGTGCCAGCAGCGTAGAAGGGGATAATCAGCCCCAGCATTTT. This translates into CASSVEGDNQPQHF.